The 10 T cell receptor beta chains below all came from one sample that was sequenced in a study of cytomegalovirus exposure and HLA in healthy donors. 13 Jbeta primers and 60 Vbeta primers were used for the PCR. Assay used: immunoSEQ multiplex PCR; TCRdb lists only in-frame clones, some missing. The table includes some 140,000 clones, 65% to 85% detected once. Sequencing was carried out using PBMCs. These receptors were collected from a man between 18 and 29 years old in good health and CMV-seronegative.

The chain is built from TRBV5-4 and TRBJ2-1; perhaps TRBD1 as D (5 bases). CDR1 SGHNT and CDR2 YYREEE come from the germline V gene (reference sequence). The CDR3 loop spans 15 amino acids. Trimming removed 3 bases at V and 6 bases at J, with 16 bases between. In nucleotides, the CDR3 is TGTGCCAGCAGCTCTTCCAAGGGGCAGGTCAATGAGCAGTTCTTC. It translates to CASSSSKGQVNEQFF.

The V and J genes are TRBV27 and TRBJ1-2, with 7 bases that match TRBD1. The CDR3 runs 15 residues. CDR1 is MNHEY, CDR2 SMNVEV, per germline (reference sequence). J was trimmed by 1 base and V by 6 bases; bases with no gene match: 8. Here the CDR3 DNA reads TGTGCCAGCAGACCGCAGGGACAGAATAACTATGGCTACACCTTC. Translating it yields CASRPQGQNNYGYTF.

This clone was counted between two and nine times. The chain joins TRBV2 to TRBJ1-1; the D gene is possibly TRBD1 (5 bases). The CDR3 has 12 residues. V was cut by 8 bases and J by 2 bases, with 9 bases left in between. Germline CDR1 SNHLY, CDR2 FYNNEI. This chain's CDR3 is CASDGGNTEAFF. In DNA, the CDR3 is TGTGCCAGCGACGGGGGAAACACTGAAGCTTTCTTT.

The V gene is TRBV11-3, the J gene TRBJ2-2; weak D call: TRBD2 (6 bases). Trimming took off 5 bases at V and 4 bases at J, with 23 bases between the two ends. Germline V gives CDR1 SGHNT, CDR2 YENEEA. The CDR3 has 18 residues. This CDR3 is CASSPGAGGASGTGELFF. The CDR3 coding sequence is TGTGCCAGCAGCCCTGGGGCCGGAGGGGCGAGTGGCACCGGGGAGCTGTTTTTT.

The chain joins TRBV7-9 to TRBJ1-2, with D maybe TRBD1 (5 bases). The CDR3 length is 16 residues. The germline V gene has CDR1 SEHNR and CDR2 FQNEAQ (reference sequence). V lost 5 bases and J 6 bases, leaving 22 bases between the germline ends. The CDR3 DNA reads as TGTGCCAGCAGCGAGGCAGGGTGGGTTTCTTCGAATGGCTACACCTTC. Residues: CASSEAGWVSSNGYTF.

The gene calls are TRBV30 and TRBJ1-1, with 7 bases identical to TRBD1. The CDR3 totals 16 residues. The germline CDR1 and CDR2 sequences are GTSNPN and SVGIG (reference sequence). Unmatched junction bases numbered 11, after V lost 2 bases and J lost 2 bases. The CDR3 loop is CAWSSYLGTANTEAFF. DNA for the CDR3: TGTGCCTGGAGTTCCTATCTTGGGACAGCTAACACTGAAGCTTTCTTT.

The J gene is TRBJ2-5, the V gene TRBV11-2; no firm D call. Germline V gene data show CDR1 as SGHAT and CDR2 as FQNNGV. This CDR3 spans 13 amino acids. V was pared by 5 bases and J by 1 base, with 8 bases between. CDR3 residues: CASSVRLQETQYF. CDR3 nucleotide sequence: TGTGCCAGCAGCGTCCGACTCCAAGAGACCCAGTACTTC.

This clone showed up just once. The V gene is TRBV5-1, the J gene TRBJ1-6; 11 bases agree with TRBD1. J gave up 7 bases and V 4 bases, and 4 bases lay outside the gene matches. CDR3 length: 15 residues. Germline V gene lookup returns CDR1 SGHRS and CDR2 YFSETQ. The CDR3 DNA sequence: TGCGCCAGCAGCCCAGGACAGGGGGCAAATTCACCCCTCCACTTT. As protein: CASSPGQGANSPLHF.

The genes are TRBV5-4 and TRBJ1-1, with 7 bases matching TRBD1. V dropped 2 bases and J dropped 7; count of bases not matched to a gene: 5. The CDR3 runs to 13 residues. Germline values: CDR1 SGHNT, CDR2 YYREEE (reference sequence). CDR3 loop: CASSFDRVYEAFF. The CDR3 DNA sequence: TGTGCCAGCAGCTTCGACAGGGTTTATGAAGCTTTCTTT.

The V gene is TRBV11-2, the J gene TRBJ1-1; a possible D gene is TRBD1 (5 bases). Per germline, CDR1 SGHAT and CDR2 FQNNGV. This CDR3 is 14 amino acids long. Trimming removed 5 bases at V and 4 bases at J, with 14 bases between. The CDR3 DNA sequence: TGTGCCAGCAGCACGACACAGGTTACCACTGAAGCTTTCTTT. It codes for CASSTTQVTTEAFF.